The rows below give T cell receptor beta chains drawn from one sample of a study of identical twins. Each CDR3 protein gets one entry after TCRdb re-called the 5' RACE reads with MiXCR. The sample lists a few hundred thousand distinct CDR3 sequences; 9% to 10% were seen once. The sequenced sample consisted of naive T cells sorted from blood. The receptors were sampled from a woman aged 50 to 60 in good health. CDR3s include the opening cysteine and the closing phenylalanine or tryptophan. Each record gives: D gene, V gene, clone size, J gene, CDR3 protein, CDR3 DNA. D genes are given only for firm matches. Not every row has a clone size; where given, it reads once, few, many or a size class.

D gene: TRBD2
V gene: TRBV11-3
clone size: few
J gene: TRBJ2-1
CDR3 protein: CASSPQGTSGKNEQFF
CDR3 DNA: TGTGCCAGCAGCCCCCAAGGGACTAGCGGGAAAAATGAGCAGTTCTTC

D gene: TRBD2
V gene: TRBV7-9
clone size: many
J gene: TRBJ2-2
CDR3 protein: CASSLLWGQRESTGELFF
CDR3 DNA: TGTGCCAGCAGCCTTCTATGGGGGCAGCGGGAGTCTACCGGGGAGCTGTTTTTT

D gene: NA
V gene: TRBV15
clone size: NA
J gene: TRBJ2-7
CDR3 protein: CGTSRDFGGYEQYF
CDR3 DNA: TGTGGCACCAGCAGAGATTTTGGGGGCTACGAGCAGTACTTC

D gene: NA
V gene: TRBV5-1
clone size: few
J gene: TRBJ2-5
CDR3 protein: CASSLGRGQQETQYF
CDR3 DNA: TGCGCCAGCAGCTTGGGCCGTGGACAGCAAGAGACCCAGTACTTC

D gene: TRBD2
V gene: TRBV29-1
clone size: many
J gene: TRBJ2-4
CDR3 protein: CSAEGPGLAEYF
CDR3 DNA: TGCAGCGCCGAAGGGCCGGGACTAGCCGAGTACTTC

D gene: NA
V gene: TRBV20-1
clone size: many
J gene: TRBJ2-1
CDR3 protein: CSARGLESHNEQFF
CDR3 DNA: TGCAGTGCTAGAGGACTAGAATCTCATAATGAGCAGTTCTTC

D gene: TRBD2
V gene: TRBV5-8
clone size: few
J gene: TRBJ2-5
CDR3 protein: CASSRARLAGPSMAQYF
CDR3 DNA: TGTGCCAGCAGCCGGGCCAGGCTAGCGGGACCTTCTATGGCCCAGTACTTC

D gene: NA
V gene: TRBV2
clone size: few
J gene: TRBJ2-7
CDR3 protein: CASRRETSSSYEQYF
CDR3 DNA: TGTGCCAGCAGGAGGGAGACATCCTCCTCCTACGAGCAGTACTTC

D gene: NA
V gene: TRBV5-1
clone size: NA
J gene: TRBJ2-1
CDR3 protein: CASSLARLRHEQFF
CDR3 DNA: TGCGCCAGCAGCTTGGCCAGACTGAGACATGAGCAGTTCTTC

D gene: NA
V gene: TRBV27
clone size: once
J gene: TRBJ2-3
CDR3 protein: CASSPQGRHSTDTQYF
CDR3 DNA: TGTGCCAGCAGTCCTCAGGGGCGGCATAGCACAGATACGCAGTATTTT

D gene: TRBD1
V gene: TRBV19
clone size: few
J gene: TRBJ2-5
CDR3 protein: CASSIYVGTGNSRETQYF
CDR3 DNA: TGTGCCAGTAGTATCTACGTCGGGACAGGGAATTCTCGGGAGACCCAGTACTTC

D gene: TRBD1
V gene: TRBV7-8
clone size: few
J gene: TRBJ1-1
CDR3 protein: CASSLDRVFLNTEAFF
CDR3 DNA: TGTGCCAGCAGCTTGGACAGGGTTTTTCTGAACACTGAAGCTTTCTTT

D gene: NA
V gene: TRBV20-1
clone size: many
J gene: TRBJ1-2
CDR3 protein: CSASVKGESPYGYTF
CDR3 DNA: TGCAGTGCTAGTGTCAAGGGCGAGAGCCCATATGGCTACACCTTC

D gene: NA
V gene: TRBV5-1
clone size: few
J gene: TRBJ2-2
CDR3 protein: CASSYQGLNTGELFF
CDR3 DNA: TGCGCCAGCAGCTATCAGGGACTGAACACCGGGGAGCTGTTTTTT

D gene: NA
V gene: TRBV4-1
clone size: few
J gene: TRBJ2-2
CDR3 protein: CASSQDMGGANTGELFF
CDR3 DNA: TGCGCCAGCAGCCAAGATATGGGCGGAGCGAACACCGGGGAGCTGTTTTTT

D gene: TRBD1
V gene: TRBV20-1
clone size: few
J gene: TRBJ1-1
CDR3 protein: CSASRTGGWATEAFF
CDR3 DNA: TGCAGTGCTTCGCGGACAGGGGGCTGGGCCACTGAAGCTTTCTTT

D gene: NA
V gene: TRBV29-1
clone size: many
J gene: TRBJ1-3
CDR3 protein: CSVEQGNTIYF
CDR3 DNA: TGCAGCGTTGAACAGGGAAACACCATATATTTT

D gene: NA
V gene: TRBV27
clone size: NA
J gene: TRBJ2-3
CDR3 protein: CASSLTWEGTDTQYF
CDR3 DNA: TGTGCCAGCAGCCTGACGTGGGAGGGCACAGATACGCAGTATTTT

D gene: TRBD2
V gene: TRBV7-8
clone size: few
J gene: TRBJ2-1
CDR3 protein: CASSVSGLAGVVQFF
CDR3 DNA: TGTGCCAGCAGCGTCTCGGGACTAGCGGGAGTGGTGCAGTTCTTC

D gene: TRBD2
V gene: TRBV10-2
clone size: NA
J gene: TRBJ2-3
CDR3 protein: CASSEAGGAWADTQYF
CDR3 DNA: TGCGCCAGCAGTGAAGCCGGGGGGGCTTGGGCAGATACGCAGTATTTT

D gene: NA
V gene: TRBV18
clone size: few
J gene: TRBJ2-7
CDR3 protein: CASSILDSYEQYF
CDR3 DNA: TGTGCCAGCTCTATACTAGACTCCTACGAGCAGTACTTC

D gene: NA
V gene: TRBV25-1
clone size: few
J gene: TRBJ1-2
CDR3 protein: CASSESPGHHYGYTF
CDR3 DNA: TGTGCCAGCAGTGAATCCCCGGGACACCACTATGGCTACACCTTC

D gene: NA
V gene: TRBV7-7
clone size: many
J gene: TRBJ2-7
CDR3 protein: CASSLANHEQYF
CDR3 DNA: TGTGCTAGCAGCTTAGCTAACCACGAGCAGTACTTC

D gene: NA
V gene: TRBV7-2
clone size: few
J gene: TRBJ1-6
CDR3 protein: CASSLASRNSPLHF
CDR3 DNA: TGTGCCAGCAGCTTAGCGTCGAGGAATTCACCCCTCCACTTT

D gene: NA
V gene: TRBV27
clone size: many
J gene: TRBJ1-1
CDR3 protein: CASSNSLNTEAFF
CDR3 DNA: TGTGCCAGCAGCAACAGCCTAAACACTGAAGCTTTCTTT

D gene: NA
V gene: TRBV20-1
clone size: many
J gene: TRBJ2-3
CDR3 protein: CSAPRVRGLADTQYF
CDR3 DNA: TGCAGTGCTCCCCGGGTGAGGGGCCTCGCAGATACGCAGTATTTT

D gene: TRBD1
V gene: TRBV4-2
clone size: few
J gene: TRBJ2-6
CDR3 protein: CASSQDAPLPGGLGGANVLTF
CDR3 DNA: TGTGCCAGCAGCCAAGATGCCCCCCTCCCAGGGGGTCTAGGGGGGGCCAACGTCCTGACTTTC

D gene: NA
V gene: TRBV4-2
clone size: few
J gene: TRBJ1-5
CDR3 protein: CASSQEGGRYSNQPQHF
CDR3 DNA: TGTGCCAGCAGCCAAGAAGGTGGCAGATATAGCAATCAGCCCCAGCATTTT

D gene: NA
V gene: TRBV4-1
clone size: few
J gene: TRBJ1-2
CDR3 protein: CASSETRGGNYGYTF
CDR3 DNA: TGCGCCAGCAGCGAAACCAGGGGAGGTAACTATGGCTACACCTTC

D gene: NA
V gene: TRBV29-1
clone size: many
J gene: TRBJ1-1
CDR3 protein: CSAARTVGEAFF
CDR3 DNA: TGCAGCGCCGCCCGGACAGTAGGTGAAGCTTTCTTT

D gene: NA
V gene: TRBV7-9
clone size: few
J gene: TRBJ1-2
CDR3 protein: CASSLTGGNYGYTF
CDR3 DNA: TGTGCCAGCAGCTTAACCGGCGGTAACTATGGCTACACCTTC

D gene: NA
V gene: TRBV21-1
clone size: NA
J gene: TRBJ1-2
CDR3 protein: CASSKASFGQILANYGYTF
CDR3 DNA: TGTGCCAGCAGCAAAGCGTCTTTTGGACAGATTCTAGCTAACTATGGCTACACCTTC